This T cell receptor (beta chain) emerged from a study of OX40 agonist ivuxolimab in advanced cancers. No patient had autoimmune disease or received systemic immunosuppression. Germline CDR1 reads SSHAT; CDR2 reads FNYEAQ (reference sequence). The V end lost 4 bases, the J end lost 9 bases, and 22 bases lay between the germline ends. The CDR3 is 15 amino acids. TCRdb's copy holds only in-frame clones and misses some; the assay was immunoSEQ multiplex PCR. The sample includes 80,000 or so clones, 84% seen only once; the top ten take roughly 25%. The sequencing here drew on CD4+ or CD8+ T cells sorted from blood, taken in a trial of the OX40 agonist ivuxolimab. The TCR comes from an adult with an advanced solid tumor such as melanoma, head and neck, liver or kidney cancer. The chain couples TRBV7-7 to TRBJ2-7; D is uncertain. DNA of the CDR3: TGTGCCAGCAGCTCCGAGACCGGGTCCAAAAGTCGGCAGTACTTC. Translation gives CASSSETGSKSRQYF.